This TCR beta chain emerged from a study of blood T cell repertoires in COVID-19 (dated by TCRdb to about 2020). General notes on the study: Collaborator samples came from the United States, Italy and Spain and covered acute and convalescent phases of COVID-19. The material from the prospective study consisted of cDNA or gDNA derived from T cells, B-cell-depleted T cells, or PBMCs. Deeply sampled blood TCRbeta repertoires from subjects exposed to, actively infected with, or recovered from COVID-19 were included in the dataset. A freely available public database, intended as a resource for researchers studying the immune response to SARS-CoV-2, is where the repertoires were released. Samples came from the ongoing ImmuneRACE study (first 160 participants) plus 1,254 subjects from 6 global collaborators. The sample metadata nearly always contained a de-identified subject ID, COVID-19 status, age in years and sex. Where available, HLA class I and class II types were obtained from metadata supplied by the sample provider rather than from assay-based typing. Overall study outcomes, separate from this receptor: The quantity of clinical and demographic metadata differed by source and by participant and was supplied without curation.

Turning to this clone: What antigen it recognizes has not been identified. No much larger clone is present one base from it, and per-base qualities are unavailable.

The immunoSEQ Assay, a bias-controlled multiplex PCR, was used to amplify TCRbeta CDR3 regions from genomic DNA. In the authors' own workflow: Within the assay, amplification of reference gene primers was used to estimate how many nucleated cells each sample contained. To quantify the absolute abundance of each unique TCRbeta CDR3 rearrangement, sequence reads were collapsed and filtered. For each sample, productive Simpson clonality was calculated by taking the square root of Simpson's diversity index across productive rearrangements. The table was pulled from immuneACCESS by TCRdb, which kept in-frame rearrangements only. Such tables lose some clones; where checked, under half of the loss comes from unresolved V genes, and the rest has no known cause. V and J calls and clone size are given by that table; D and trimming were obtained from the DNA. The sample table records about 59,000 clones; approximately 80% of these occur just once. The ten most abundant clones make up more than 9.5% of the sample.

CDR1 and CDR2 were assigned from the germline V gene (reference sequence) as LNHDA and SQIVND. The cysteine opens and the phenylalanine closes a CDR3 of 13 amino acids. The sequence is cut down to CDR3 DNA, 39 bases in frame from base 1. V is clipped by 7 bases and J by 1 base, and the sequence between their germline boundaries is 10 bases long. The collaborating institutions used their own protocols to collect whole blood in K2EDTA tubes. Collaborator samples were shipped for TCRbeta analysis as frozen whole blood, isolated PBMCs, or DNA extracted from either sample type. Sequencing input: peripheral blood. Recombination linked TRBV19 to TRBJ2-5; D gene: possibly TRBD1, on 5 matching bases. This TCR came from a human donor in a cohort sampled during active COVID-19. The bases read TGTGCCAGTAATCAGGGCAGCCAAGAGACCCAGTACTTC. It translates to CASNQGSQETQYF.